This record looks at one T cell receptor (beta chain) sequence and its context. The antigen is undetermined. Profiling relied on immunoSEQ multiplex PCR, and the TCRdb table lists in-frame clones only, not all of them. The sample has 92,000 or so clones, 75% to 90% seen once. This specimen belongs to a study of T cell responses to AZD1222 COVID-19 vaccine. This CDR3 has 16 residues. With 6 bases removed from V and 2 bases from J, the gap between germline ends came to 19 bases. The germline gives CDR1 MGHDK, CDR2 SYGVNS. Study findings and constraints: Spike-specific TCRs gained breadth and depth after people received two AZD1222 doses. Mostly white British, mostly female donors; authors suggested clonal diversity may be underestimated.

Sequencing used peripheral blood, obtained on day 0 of AZD1222 vaccination. The receptor was derived from an adult in good health. The rearrangement uses TRBV25-1 and TRBJ1-2; unclear D gene. The DNA of the CDR3 is TGTGCCAGCAGCACAATGGGGTCAGGAGTCAACTATGGCTACACCTTC. Encoded protein: CASSTMGSGVNYGYTF.